This T cell receptor beta chain was identified during a study of cytomegalovirus exposure and HLA in healthy donors. Study outcomes and limitations: In an earlier analysis, in some 500 donors, most V segments appeared productive either ~87% or ~30% of the time.

The germline V gene has CDR1 MNHEY and CDR2 SVGAGI. The ends were cut back, 3 bases at V and 1 base at J, with 7 bases in the middle. The CDR3 is 14 amino acids. A note on this clone: Antigen unknown.

13 Jbeta primers and 60 Vbeta primers were used for the PCR. Profiling relied on immunoSEQ multiplex PCR, and the TCRdb table lists in-frame clones only, not all of them. The table has about 94,000 clones, over 60% seen once. This sequence originates from a man younger than 45 in good health and CMV-seronegative. The genes are TRBV6-5 and TRBJ1-5, with D uncertain. Sequencing was done on a sample of PBMCs. CDR3 region: CASSYRGSNQPQHF. CDR3 DNA sequence: TGTGCCAGCAGTTATCGGGGAAGCAATCAGCCCCAGCATTTT.